A single T cell receptor beta chain is shown here with its context. Its antigen remains unidentified. The entry originates in a study of T cell repertoires in cytomegalovirus infection. The wider study: Epitope selection comprised recently identified HLA-C-restricted CMV epitopes and well-studied HLA-B-restricted CMV epitopes. Indicated by public TCR beta signatures were CMV infection and matching HLA type. Study-wide results and limits: The cumulative frequency of public TCR beta families distinguished individuals who carried CMV together with the relevant HLA.

CDR1 is MNHEY and CDR2 is SMNVEV in the germline V gene (reference sequence). This CDR3 has 16 amino acids. V shed 0 bases and J shed 1 base, with 12 bases lying between them. MiXCR, run by TCRdb on the reads, gives a single entry per CDR3 protein. The sample consists of roughly 68,000 distinct CDR3 sequences, 20% to 25% of them appearing once. Here the sequenced sample was CD8+ T cells from cultured PBMCs, taken from culture after CMV antigen stimulation. This chain connects TRBV27 to TRBJ1-1, with D possibly being TRBD1 (5 bases). This clonotype was sampled from a human donor in good health (CMV status not recorded). Some clones in this sample may be carry-over from other donors' samples. The DNA of the CDR3 is TGTGCCAGCAGTTTATCTGTTGGGGCCCAGAACACTGAAGCTTTCTTT. It codes for CASSLSVGAQNTEAFF.